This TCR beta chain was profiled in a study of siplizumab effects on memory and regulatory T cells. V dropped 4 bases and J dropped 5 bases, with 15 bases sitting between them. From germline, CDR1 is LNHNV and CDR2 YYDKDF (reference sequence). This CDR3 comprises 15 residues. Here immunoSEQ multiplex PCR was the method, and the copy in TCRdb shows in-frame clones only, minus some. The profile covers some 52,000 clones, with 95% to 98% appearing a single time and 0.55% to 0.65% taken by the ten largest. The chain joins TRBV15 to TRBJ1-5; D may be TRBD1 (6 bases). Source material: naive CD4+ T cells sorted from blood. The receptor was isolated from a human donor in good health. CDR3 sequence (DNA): TGTGCCACCAGCAAAACAGGGACTGCAGATCAGCCCCAGCATTTT. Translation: CATSKTGTADQPQHF.